One T cell receptor (beta chain) is described in this entry. The CDR3 loop spans 14 amino acids. Germline lookup yields CDR1 SGHTA and CDR2 FQGNSA. V lost 3 bases to trimming and J lost 5 bases; unmatched junction nucleotides: 6. TCRdb re-derived calls from the RT-PCR reads in MiXCR, one entry per CDR3 protein. The sample includes about 700,000 distinct CDR3 sequences, 11% to 15% of them seen just once. V is TRBV7-2 and J is TRBJ2-5, with 7 positions matching TRBD1. The sequence derives from a female donor in good health, serving as a healthy control. The specimen sequenced was memory CD4+ T cells from blood. This CDR3 is CASSFRGGGETQYF. The CDR3 coding sequence is TGTGCCAGCAGCTTCCGAGGGGGCGGTGAGACCCAGTACTTC.